The rows below give T cell receptor beta chains drawn from one sample of a study of T cell repertoires and HLA-DP antigens. The protocol was immunoSEQ multiplex PCR, while the TCRdb copy is restricted to in-frame clones and leaves out a portion. There are over 100,000 clones in the sample; over 90% occur only once, and over 0.25% lies in the top ten. Their specific antigens are unknown. Sequenced: CD4+ T cells from PBMCs. All receptors come from a young woman in good health and CMV-seronegative. Both conserved end residues are part of each CDR3. The D gene is left open where the match is weak. A clone size is listed for some rows: how often the clone was seen (once, few, many), or a class if it is expanded.

v_call,clone_size,d_call,j_call,cdr3_aa,cdr3_nt
TRBV4-2,.,.,TRBJ1-6,CASSQVWQGSSPLHF,TGTGCCAGCAGCCAAGTTTGGCAGGGAAGCTCACCCCTCCACTTT
TRBV9,.,TRBD1,TRBJ1-4,CASSAGQGVGNEKLFF,TGTGCCAGCAGCGCCGGACAGGGGGTAGGCAATGAAAAACTGTTTTTT
TRBV25-1,.,.,TRBJ2-5,CASSEYGETSETQYF,TGTGCCAGCAGTGAATATGGGGAGACATCAGAGACCCAGTACTTC
TRBV30,few,.,TRBJ1-1,CACTVEGNTEAFF,TGTGCCTGTACGGTAGAGGGGAACACTGAAGCTTTCTTT
TRBV28,.,.,TRBJ1-3,CASSLGGSGNTIYF,TGTGCCAGCAGTTTAGGGGGCTCTGGAAACACCATATATTTT
TRBV7-9,.,.,TRBJ2-1,CASSYQIREFNEQFF,TGTGCCAGCAGCTATCAAATACGGGAATTCAATGAGCAGTTCTTC
TRBV4-1,.,.,TRBJ1-5,CASSQALTLSRQPQHF,TGCGCCAGCAGCCAAGCTCTCACTCTTTCGAGGCAGCCCCAGCATTTT
TRBV6-5,.,.,TRBJ1-2,CATIRAGNGYTF,TGTGCCACCATACGGGCGGGGAACGGCTACACCTTC
TRBV27,few,.,TRBJ1-1,CASSLFRVTEAFF,TGTGCCAGCAGTTTATTCAGGGTGACTGAAGCTTTCTTT
TRBV9,.,.,TRBJ1-1,CASSVGLGGEGTEAFF,TGTGCCAGCAGCGTAGGCCTAGGGGGTGAGGGGACTGAAGCTTTCTTT
TRBV7-8,.,TRBD2,TRBJ2-7,CASSLGLAGAQQYF,TGTGCCAGCAGCCTTGGACTAGCGGGAGCTCAGCAGTACTTC
TRBV9,.,.,TRBJ2-1,CASSPRNPGLRNEQFF,TGTGCCAGCAGCCCCCGGAATCCGGGACTTCGCAATGAGCAGTTCTTC
TRBV7-2,.,.,TRBJ2-1,CASSLFGDGGYNEQFF,TGTGCCAGCAGCTTATTTGGGGACGGAGGGTACAATGAGCAGTTCTTC
TRBV6-4,.,.,TRBJ1-5,CASSDFRTIPRGQPQHF,TGTGCCAGCAGTGACTTTCGGACCATCCCAAGGGGGCAGCCCCAGCATTTT
TRBV10-3,.,TRBD2,TRBJ2-5,CAISESVAGGSQETQYF,TGTGCCATCAGTGAGTCGGTAGCGGGGGGCTCCCAAGAGACCCAGTACTTC
TRBV19,.,TRBD1,TRBJ1-1,CASSGYRGFGSEYTEAFF,TGTGCCAGTAGTGGGTACAGGGGGTTCGGTTCGGAGTACACTGAAGCTTTCTTT
TRBV28,.,.,TRBJ1-2,CASSPGGADYGYTF,TGTGCCAGCAGTCCCGGGGGCGCGGACTATGGCTACACCTTC
TRBV15,.,.,TRBJ2-5,CATSRDRERQETQYF,TGTGCCACCAGCAGAGACCGCGAGCGCCAAGAGACCCAGTACTTC
TRBV29-1,.,TRBD1,TRBJ2-1,CSVGQGYYNEQFF,TGCAGCGTGGGACAGGGGTACTACAATGAGCAGTTCTTC
TRBV6-5,.,.,TRBJ2-7,CASRTSSYEQYF,TGTGCCAGCAGGACTAGCTCCTACGAGCAGTACTTC
TRBV6-1,.,TRBD2,TRBJ2-3,CASSETLAGRVDTQYF,TGTGCCAGCAGTGAGACTCTGGCGGGGAGGGTAGATACGCAGTATTTT
TRBV6-6,.,.,TRBJ1-4,CASLKAGHEKLFF,TGTGCCAGTTTGAAGGCGGGGCATGAAAAACTGTTTTTT
TRBV29-1,once,TRBD2,TRBJ2-5,CSVVSGEGRKTQYF,TGCAGCGTTGTCTCCGGGGAGGGGAGGAAGACCCAGTACTTC
TRBV18,.,.,TRBJ2-4,CASSPTGIAKNIQYF,TGTGCCAGCTCACCCACAGGGATAGCCAAAAACATTCAGTACTTC
TRBV18,.,TRBD1,TRBJ2-1,CASFPTGSSYNEQFF,TGTGCCAGCTTCCCGACAGGGAGCTCCTACAATGAGCAGTTCTTC
TRBV7-2,.,.,TRBJ1-1,CASSLVRVEAFF,TGTGCCAGCAGCTTAGTAAGGGTTGAAGCTTTCTTT
TRBV5-6,.,.,TRBJ1-6,CASSPGAVDFNSPLHF,TGTGCCAGCAGCCCTGGGGCAGTGGACTTTAATTCACCCCTCCACTTT
TRBV7-3,once,.,TRBJ1-1,CASSPKQGPNTEAFF,TGTGCCAGCAGCCCAAAACAGGGACCGAACACTGAAGCTTTCTTT
TRBV5-4,.,TRBD1,TRBJ1-1,CASSLPQGAGNTEAFF,TGTGCCAGCAGCTTGCCGCAGGGGGCAGGTAACACTGAAGCTTTCTTT
TRBV21-1,.,.,TRBJ2-1,CASRPRGSDNEQFF,TGTGCCAGCAGGCCCAGGGGATCCGACAATGAGCAGTTCTTC
TRBV27,.,.,TRBJ1-1,CASSLYGGYAEAFF,TGTGCCAGCAGTTTATATGGGGGGTACGCTGAAGCTTTCTTT
TRBV10-2,.,.,TRBJ2-2,CASSEWLGETNTGELFF,TGCGCCAGCAGTGAGTGGTTGGGGGAGACGAACACCGGGGAGCTGTTTTTT
TRBV30,.,.,TRBJ1-2,CAWTRTGFGYGYTF,TGTGCCTGGACCCGAACAGGGTTTGGCTATGGCTACACCTTC
TRBV7-2,.,TRBD2,TRBJ2-2,CASRHRLAGRDFTGELFF,TGTGCCAGCAGACATAGACTAGCGGGGAGGGACTTCACCGGGGAGCTGTTTTTT
TRBV19,.,.,TRBJ1-2,CASSPYGASYGYTF,TGTGCCAGTAGCCCATACGGGGCATCGTATGGCTACACCTTC
TRBV19,.,.,TRBJ1-1,CASRRAGRNTEAFF,TGTGCCAGCCGGAGGGCAGGGAGGAACACTGAAGCTTTCTTT
TRBV10-3,.,.,TRBJ1-1,CAISEGGTMNTEAFF,TGTGCCATCAGTGAGGGGGGGACGATGAACACTGAAGCTTTCTTT
TRBV7-9,few,TRBD1,TRBJ1-2,CASSLADRAYYGYTF,TGTGCCAGCAGCTTAGCTGACAGGGCGTACTATGGCTACACCTTC
TRBV27,.,.,TRBJ1-2,CASSLEGSFGYTF,TGTGCCAGCAGTTTAGAAGGATCTTTTGGCTACACCTTC
TRBV9,once,TRBD1,TRBJ1-5,CASSVVGTARQPQHF,TGTGCCAGCAGCGTAGTGGGGACAGCCCGTCAGCCCCAGCATTTT
TRBV10-2,.,.,TRBJ2-1,CASSLTQYNEQFF,TGCGCCAGCAGTTTAACACAATACAATGAGCAGTTCTTC
TRBV15,.,.,TRBJ2-4,CATSQTGAKNIQYF,TGTGCCACCAGCCAGACGGGGGCCAAAAACATTCAGTACTTC
TRBV6-1,.,.,TRBJ1-2,CASSSDLYGYTF,TGTGCCAGCAGTTCCGACTTGTATGGCTACACCTTC
TRBV5-1,.,.,TRBJ2-2,CASYPGGDTGELFF,TGCGCCAGTTACCCCGGGGGCGACACCGGGGAGCTGTTTTTT
TRBV27,.,.,TRBJ2-1,CASSYSSWGSGNEQFF,TGTGCCAGCAGTTACTCTTCCTGGGGTAGCGGCAATGAGCAGTTCTTC
TRBV19,.,TRBD1,TRBJ1-5,CASRMTGVQGQPQHF,TGTGCCAGTAGGATGACAGGGGTCCAGGGTCAGCCCCAGCATTTT
TRBV13,.,.,TRBJ2-7,CASSLAGSYEQYF,TGTGCCAGCAGCTTAGCAGGTTCCTACGAGCAGTACTTC
TRBV18,.,.,TRBJ1-3,CASSPAGSSGNTIYF,TGTGCCAGCTCACCTGCCGGAAGCTCTGGAAACACCATATATTTT
TRBV14,.,.,TRBJ2-3,CASSQDGMVRTDTQYF,TGTGCCAGCAGCCAAGATGGGATGGTTCGGACAGATACGCAGTATTTT
TRBV9,few,.,TRBJ1-1,CASSLTTTTEAFF,TGTGCCAGCAGCCTAACAACTACCACTGAAGCTTTCTTT
TRBV6-5,.,.,TRBJ2-7,CASSYFAGSYEQYF,TGTGCCAGCAGTTACTTTGCTGGGAGCTACGAGCAGTACTTC
TRBV2,.,.,TRBJ2-1,CASSVKRATYNEQFF,TGTGCCAGCAGTGTAAAGCGGGCAACATACAATGAGCAGTTCTTC
TRBV7-8,.,.,TRBJ1-1,CASSNQPNTEAFF,TGTGCCAGCAGCAATCAGCCGAACACTGAAGCTTTCTTT
TRBV5-6,.,.,TRBJ1-1,CASSLRETEAFF,TGTGCCAGCAGCTTGAGGGAGACTGAAGCTTTCTTT